Described below is a single T cell receptor (beta chain) sequence and its context. Preparing the TCRbeta library involved the use of unique molecular identifiers. MiXCR, applied by TCRdb to the PCR reads, yields one record per CDR3 protein. Of around 500,000 distinct CDR3 sequences detected, approximately 12% appear once; the ten largest clones hold more than 5.5%. This sample was included in a study of T-cell reconstitution after alpha-beta-depleted transplantation in children. The length of the CDR3 is 15 residues. The V segment lost 3 bases and the J segment 5 bases; nucleotides outside the gene matches: 5. Germline V gene sequence: CDR1 MDHEN, CDR2 SYDVKM.

The chain couples TRBV28 to TRBJ2-2; 8 bases fit TRBD1. This receptor was obtained from a human donor who donated a stem cell graft to a child with combined immunodeficiency. The source material was PBMCs from the stem cell graft donor, sampled from the stem cell graft. CDR3 loop: CASSLMDRETGELFF. In nucleotides, the CDR3 is TGTGCCAGCAGTTTGATGGACAGGGAGACCGGGGAGCTGTTTTTT.